This paragraph reports one T cell receptor (beta chain). Other DNA sequences in the same sample also yield this CDR3. This sample was taken from a study of shared clonotypes between healthy human individuals. Assay used: immunoSEQ multiplex PCR; TCRdb lists only in-frame clones, some missing. The sample has around 2.1 million clones, roughly 95% seen once. This clonotype was sampled from a man younger than 35 in good health. Sequenced: naive CD4+ T cells sorted from blood. Indicated subset: CD45RA+ positively selected.

The CDR3 region has the DNA TGTGCCAGCAGTTTATCTGGGGCTGGGGCCAACGTCCTGACTTTC. This sequence encodes CASSLSGAGANVLTF. The chain recombines TRBV28 with TRBJ2-6; D ambiguous. Looked up from germline, CDR1 is MDHEN and CDR2 is SYDVKM. The V gene lost 1 base and the J gene lost 2 bases, with 6 bases spanning the gap. The length of the CDR3 is 15 residues.